These 7 T cell receptor beta chains came from one sample sequenced in a study of cytomegalovirus exposure and HLA in healthy donors. The repertoire was sequenced with immunoSEQ multiplex PCR; TCRdb's copy has only in-frame clones and lacks some. The table lists tens of thousands of clones, roughly 90% of them singletons. The sample consisted of PBMCs. The receptors come from a man between 18 and 29 years old in good health and CMV-seronegative.

The V and J genes are TRBV5-4 and TRBJ2-5, with a weak D call TRBD2 (6 bases). Deletions cut 2 bases from V and 4 bases from J, with 18 bases between. The CDR3 length is 16 residues. Germline values: CDR1 SGHNT, CDR2 YYREEE (reference sequence). CDR3 residues: CASSLISGTARETQYF. For the CDR3, the DNA is TGTGCCAGCAGCTTAATCTCCGGGACTGCGAGAGAGACCCAGTACTTC.

V gene TRBV21-1 combines with J gene TRBJ2-1; the table names TRBD1, a call not compared with the DNA. TRBV21-1 is assigned pseudogene status. The CDR3 length is 21 residues. CDR3 in amino acids: CASKPLNRGPKQTHSYNEQFF. CDR3 nucleotides: TGTGCCAGCAAACCTTTAAACAGGGGGCCTAAACAAACTCACTCCTACAATGAGCAGTTCTTC.

The chain employs TRBV2 and TRBJ2-1; tentative D call: TRBD2 (5 bases). This CDR3 has 16 residues. The germline V gene encodes CDR1 SNHLY and CDR2 FYNNEI. The germline V and J ends were trimmed by 2 bases and 3 bases, with 14 bases remaining between them. DNA of the CDR3: TGTGCCAGCAGTGAATCGTCGGGGTTAGGCTACAATGAGCAGTTCTTC. The encoded protein is CASSESSGLGYNEQFF.

The genes are TRBV7-2 and TRBJ1-2, with D hard to call. The CDR3 covers 13 residues. V was shortened by 3 bases and J by 3 bases, with 8 bases between the two germline ends. CDR1 SGHTA and CDR2 FQGNSA come from the germline V gene. This CDR3 is CASSLRVDYGYTF. The DNA of the CDR3 is TGTGCCAGCAGCTTGCGAGTGGACTATGGCTACACCTTC.

This sequence joins TRBV7-6 and TRBJ2-5; 7 bases line up with TRBD2. The ends lost 5 bases at V and 5 bases at J; junction bases unmatched: 11. Per germline, CDR1 SGHVS and CDR2 FNYEAQ. This CDR3 has 15 amino acids. CDR3 nucleotides: TGTGCCAGCAGCCCCCTGACTAGCCAGCTGGAGACCCAGTACTTC. Protein sequence: CASSPLTSQLETQYF.

The chain is built from TRBV4-3 and TRBJ2-3; 7 bases line up with TRBD2. With 1 base clipped from V and 2 bases from J, the junction kept 9 bases outside the gene matches. CDR3 length: 17 residues. In germline, CDR1 is LGHNA, CDR2 YSLEER. In DNA form, the CDR3 reads TGCGCCAGCAGCCAAGGGTTCGCTAGCGGAGACACAGATACGCAGTATTTT. This encodes CASSQGFASGDTDTQYF.

The gene calls are TRBV11-3 and TRBJ2-2; 7 bases line up with TRBD1. Germline V gene lookup returns CDR1 SGHNT and CDR2 YENEEA. The CDR3 consists of 13 residues. Germline trimming cut 5 bases from V and 5 bases from J; bases unmatched to any gene: 2. In DNA form, the CDR3 reads TGTGCCAGCAGCCCCAGGGGGACCGGGGAGCTGTTTTTT. It encodes CASSPRGTGELFF.